The 17 T cell receptor beta chains presented below share a single source sample, sequenced in a study of persistence of HIV-infected CD4 T cells (dated by TCRdb to about 2020). The meaning of the sample's treatment or condition label: suppressive antiretroviral therapy. As a nonspecific positive control representing the CD4+ T cell repertoire, the cells were stimulated with anti-CD3/anti-CD28 magnetic beads. Responding CD4+ T cells were sorted by upregulation of both CD40 ligand and CD69. The immunoSEQ hsTCRB assay version 4 in survey mode was used to sequence TCRbeta repertoires from genomic DNA. The table was pulled from immuneACCESS by TCRdb, which kept in-frame rearrangements only. Such tables lose some clones; where checked, under half of the loss comes from unresolved V genes, and the rest has no known cause. A total of about 43,000 clones appear in this sample, about 89% of them only once. Together, the top ten hold 1% of the sample.

These receptors lack a known antigen. The specimen was CD4+ T cells sorted from PBMCs after roughly 19-hour stimulation, collected from a patient who received antiretroviral therapy. In the paper's terms, the cell subset or site label means: CD40L+CD69+ CD4 T cells responding to anti-CD3/anti-CD28 beads, representing the overall repertoire. The origin of the receptors is an adult man with HIV who was CMV-seropositive.

The genes are TRBV3-1 (or the pseudogene TRBV3-2) and TRBJ2-3; the match to TRBD2 covers 14 bases. The germline V gene encodes CDR1 LGHDT and CDR2 YNNKEL (reference sequence). The CDR3 spans 18 residues. The ends lost 1 base at V and 1 base at J; junction bases unmatched: 4. This CDR3 reads CASSQGTSGGKRTDTQYF. As DNA, the CDR3 is TGTGCCAGCAGCCAAGGGACTAGCGGGGGGAAACGCACAGATACGCAGTATTTT.

V usage is TRBV2 and J usage is TRBJ1-3, with a tentative D call TRBD1 (5 bases). The germline V gene encodes CDR1 SNHLY and CDR2 FYNNEI. The CDR3 runs 15 residues. The V gene lost 3 bases and the J gene lost 0 bases, with 9 bases spanning the gap. CDR3 residues: CASSETAFSGNTIYF. In DNA, the CDR3 is TGTGCCAGCAGTGAGACAGCCTTCTCTGGAAACACCATATATTTT.

This clone was detected once. This sequence joins TRBV12-3 or TRBV12-4 and TRBJ2-7; tentative D call: TRBD2 (5 bases). V lost 3 bases and J 7 bases, leaving 13 bases between the germline ends. This CDR3 spans 13 amino acids. CDR3 sequence: CASSFGDLGEQYF. CDR3 sequence (DNA): TGTGCCAGCAGTTTCGGGGATTTGGGGGAGCAGTACTTC.

This clone appeared once. The chain joins TRBV15 to TRBJ2-2; no definite D call. The V end was cut by 6 bases, the J end by 10 bases, with 3 bases between. The germline V gene has CDR1 LNHNV and CDR2 YYDKDF (reference sequence). The CDR3 is 9 residues long. The CDR3 DNA sequence: TGTGCCACCAGGGAGGAGCTGTTTTTT. Protein product: CATREELFF.

This chain links TRBV6-5 with TRBJ2-1; tentatively, D is TRBD2 (5 bases). The germline V gene has CDR1 MNHEY and CDR2 SVGAGI. The CDR3 totals 12 residues. Trimming removed 6 bases from V and 7 bases from J, with 10 bases in between. CDR3 sequence: CASRGDRNEQFF. The CDR3 DNA reads as TGTGCCAGCAGGGGAGATCGGAATGAGCAGTTCTTC.

V is TRBV5-1 and J is TRBJ2-1; 9 bases match TRBD2. The CDR3 is made up of 15 amino acids. Germline V gene lookup returns CDR1 SGHRS and CDR2 YFSETQ. The trim removed 4 bases at V and 9 bases at J, leaving 11 bases unmatched. In DNA form, the CDR3 reads TGCGCCAGCAGCCCGGAGGCTAGCGGGGCGATTGAGCAGTTCTTC. Translating gives CASSPEASGAIEQFF.

This sequence joins TRBV19 and TRBJ1-2, with a weak D call TRBD1 (6 bases). CDR3 length: 14 amino acids. The germline CDR1 and CDR2 sequences are LNHDA and SQIVND (reference sequence). Trimming left V 6 bases short and J 2 bases short, with 13 bases between. CDR3 amino acids: CASSNQGKNYGYTF. The DNA for the CDR3 is TGTGCCAGTAGCAACCAGGGGAAGAACTATGGCTACACCTTC.

CDR3 coding DNA: TGTGCCATCAGTGAAGGATCTGGAAACACCATATATTTT. Translation gives CAISEGSGNTIYF. The V gene is TRBV10-3, the J gene TRBJ1-3; D is unresolved. The CDR3 extends over 13 amino acids. CDR1 is ENHRY, CDR2 SYGVKD, per germline. Deletions cut 3 bases from V and 1 base from J, with 4 bases between.

The V and J genes are TRBV6-5 and TRBJ2-7; D remains ambiguous. CDR3 size: 14 residues. CDR1 MNHEY and CDR2 SVGAGI come from the germline V gene. Trimming cost V 6 bases and J 4 bases, with 16 bases left between them. CDR3 amino acids: CASSSGWEGYEQYF. CDR3 DNA: TGTGCCAGCAGCTCCGGGTGGGAAGGGTACGAGCAGTACTTC.

The chain recombines TRBV5-1 with TRBJ1-5; 9 bases agree with TRBD1. Germline V gene data show CDR1 as SGHRS and CDR2 as YFSETQ. Losses at the gene ends were 3 bases for V and 7 bases for J; bases not matched to a gene: 5. The length of the CDR3 is 14 residues. The CDR3 region is CASSSTGGDQPQHF. Written as DNA, the CDR3 is TGCGCCAGCAGCTCGACAGGGGGAGACCAGCCCCAGCATTTT.

The rearrangement joins TRBV28 to TRBJ2-7; 11 bases fit TRBD1. Germline V gene lookup returns CDR1 MDHEN and CDR2 SYDVKM. With 5 bases clipped from V and 3 bases from J, the junction kept 6 bases outside the gene matches. The CDR3 consists of 15 residues. For the CDR3, the DNA is TGTGCCAGCAGTCTCTCGGGACAGGGGGTCTACGAGCAGTACTTC. It specifies CASSLSGQGVYEQYF. The full variable domain, in which reference TRBV28 and TRBJ2-7 provide the parts outside the CDR3, is DVKVTQSSRYLVKRTGEKVFLECVQDMDHENMFWYRQDPGLGLRLIYFSYDVKMKEKGDIPEGYSVSREKKERFSLILESASTNQTSMYLCASSLSGQGVYEQYFGPGTRLTVT.

V and J are TRBV5-6 and TRBJ1-1; 12 bases align to TRBD1. The V and J ends lost 6 bases and 4 bases, in that order; junction bases with no gene match: 10. Germline V gene data show CDR1 as SGHDT and CDR2 as YYEEEE. The CDR3 spans 16 residues. The CDR3 here is CASTRGQGAISTEAFF. The CDR3 DNA is TGTGCCAGCACCCGGGGACAGGGGGCGATCAGCACTGAAGCTTTCTTT.

The chain recombines TRBV7-9 with TRBJ1-2, with 7 bases fitting TRBD1. The germline CDR1 and CDR2 sequences are SEHNR and FQNEAQ (reference sequence). The CDR3 consists of 15 residues. The V and J ends lost 2 bases and 6 bases, in that order; junction bases with no gene match: 9. This CDR3 reads CASSLSGQRFHGYTF. DNA of the CDR3: TGTGCCAGCAGCTTATCGGGACAGAGATTCCATGGCTACACCTTC.

The rearrangement joins TRBV25-1 to TRBJ2-6, with D unclear. Per germline, CDR1 MGHDK and CDR2 SYGVNS. Between the trimmed V and J ends, which lost 4 bases and 0 bases, there was a span of 4 bases. There are 14 residues in the CDR3. The CDR3 loop is CASSGLSGANVLTF. In DNA, the CDR3 is TGTGCCAGCAGTGGACTCTCTGGGGCCAACGTCCTGACTTTC.

This chain links TRBV12-5 with TRBJ1-5; possible D gene TRBD1, 5 bases. V was pared by 2 bases and J by 7 bases, with 9 bases between. Germline V lookup: CDR1 LGHNT, CDR2 FRNRAP. The length of the CDR3 is 13 residues. The CDR3 region is CASGLRGLQPQHF. The CDR3 DNA reads as TGTGCTAGTGGTTTGAGGGGATTACAGCCCCAGCATTTT.

Only one count was recorded for this clone. The V call is TRBV5-1, the J call TRBJ1-1, with 7 bases lining up with TRBD1. This CDR3 is built from 15 residues. CDR1 and CDR2 (germline): SGHRS, YFSETQ. The trim removed 4 bases at V and 1 base at J, leaving 7 bases unmatched. CDR3 DNA sequence: TGCGCCAGCAGCGGCGGGACAGCGAAGAACACTGAAGCTTTCTTT. Protein sequence: CASSGGTAKNTEAFF.

This clone occurred once. CDR3 residues: CASSQGGFGRLNTEAFF. CDR3 nucleotides: TGCGCCAGCAGCCAAGGAGGGTTTGGGAGATTGAACACTGAAGCTTTCTTT. This chain uses TRBV4-1 with TRBJ1-1; D call uncertain. Germline V gives CDR1 MGHRA, CDR2 YSYEKL. The V end was cut by 1 base, the J end by 0 bases, with 15 bases between. The CDR3 extends over 17 amino acids.